One sample yielded the 25 T cell receptor beta chains listed below, sequenced in a study of blood T cell repertoires in COVID-19. Here immunoSEQ multiplex PCR was the method, and the copy in TCRdb shows in-frame clones only, minus some. The table includes around 170,000 clones, about 85% detected once. Sequenced input: PBMCs or T cells enriched from blood (not recorded which). The origin of the receptors is a woman aged 45 to 65 who had recovered from COVID-19.

The V call is TRBV4-3, the J call TRBJ2-3, with D perhaps TRBD1 (6 bases). Germline loops: CDR1 LGHNA, CDR2 YSLEER. V shed 1 base and J shed 7 bases, with 15 bases lying between them. The CDR3 consists of 15 residues. This chain's CDR3 is CASSQAPQGIYTQYF. CDR3 sequence (DNA): TGCGCCAGCAGCCAAGCCCCCCAGGGGATCTATACGCAGTATTTT.

The chain links TRBV7-2 to TRBJ2-1, with 9 bases identical to TRBD2. The germline V gene has CDR1 SGHTA and CDR2 FQGNSA. The CDR3 has 16 residues. J was trimmed by 4 bases and V by 0 bases; bases with no gene match: 4. The CDR3 region has the DNA TGTGCCAGCAGCTTAGCGGGCGGGGGGGCTTACAATGAGCAGTTCTTC. Encoded protein: CASSLAGGGAYNEQFF.

The CDR3: CASSPKTELNSPLHF. CDR3 bases: TGTGCCAGCTCACCGAAGACGGAGCTTAATTCACCCCTCCACTTT. The chain has TRBV18 and TRBJ1-6, with D uncertain. The CDR3 has 15 amino acids. The V end was cut by 3 bases, the J end by 6 bases, with 12 bases between. Germline values: CDR1 KGHSH, CDR2 LQKENI.

The rearrangement joins TRBV7-2 to TRBJ2-7, with D perhaps matching TRBD1 (5 bases). This CDR3 region has 14 residues. Germline V gives CDR1 SGHTA, CDR2 FQGNSA. V gave up 5 bases and J gave up 3 bases, with 14 bases separating them. CDR3 bases: TGTGCCAGCAGCCTACCCGGACACCTCTACGAGCAGTACTTC. It codes for CASSLPGHLYEQYF.

The chain uses TRBV6-5 and TRBJ2-5; 7 bases match TRBD1. The CDR3 covers 15 residues. CDR1 and CDR2 from the germline V gene are MNHEY and SVGAGI. Losses at the gene ends were 5 bases for V and 2 bases for J; bases not matched to a gene: 8. The CDR3 protein is CASSHLRTGQETQYF. Written as DNA, the CDR3 is TGTGCCAGCAGTCACCTCCGGACAGGACAAGAGACCCAGTACTTC.

The chain recombines TRBV6-5 with TRBJ1-3, with D unclear. The CDR3 sequence is 13 residues long. The germline CDR1 and CDR2 sequences are MNHEY and SVGAGI. With 6 bases removed from V and 6 bases from J, the gap between germline ends came to 12 bases. The CDR3 loop is CASRQDGLNTIYF. CDR3 in DNA: TGTGCCAGCAGGCAAGACGGGTTAAACACCATATATTTT.

The CDR3 DNA is TGCGCCAGCAGCTTTGAGACAGGGCTTGAGGGTGAAGCTTTCTTT. The encoded protein is CASSFETGLEGEAFF. This chain links TRBV5-1 with TRBJ1-1; 7 bases align to TRBD1. CDR3 length equals 15 residues. CDR1 is SGHRS and CDR2 is YFSETQ in the germline V gene. Germline trimming cut 2 bases from V and 7 bases from J; bases unmatched to any gene: 11.

J is TRBJ1-1 and V is TRBV10-3, with D uncertain. V was shortened by 10 bases and J by 2 bases, with 8 bases between the two germline ends. CDR1 is ENHRY and CDR2 is SYGVKD in the germline V gene. This CDR3 region has 11 residues. The CDR3 DNA follows: TGTGCCACGGTCGCTAACACTGAAGCTTTCTTT. It yields the protein CATVANTEAFF.

J is TRBJ1-4 and V is TRBV2; 8 bases map to TRBD1. The J segment lost 7 bases and the V segment lost 2 bases, leaving 6 bases of the junction unmatched. The CDR3 is made up of 15 amino acids. Germline V gene sequence: CDR1 SNHLY, CDR2 FYNNEI. Written as DNA, the CDR3 is TGTGCCAGCAGTGAACAGGGGGCGCTTAGTGAAAAACTGTTTTTT. Its translation: CASSEQGALSEKLFF.

The rearrangement joins TRBV4-3 to TRBJ2-6; 7 positions agree with TRBD2. This CDR3 comprises 18 residues. Germline loops: CDR1 LGHNA, CDR2 YSLEER. Germline trimming cut 0 bases from V and 0 bases from J; bases unmatched to any gene: 5. As DNA, the CDR3 is TGCGCCAGCAGCCAAGATTCGACGGGGGGCTCTGGGGCCAACGTCCTGACTTTC. Translation gives CASSQDSTGGSGANVLTF.

This clone showed up just a few times. V gene TRBV7-2 combines with J gene TRBJ1-1; 9 positions agree with TRBD1. The CDR3 loop spans 14 amino acids. V gave up 5 bases and J gave up 3 bases; unmatched junction bases: 4. Germline V gives CDR1 SGHTA, CDR2 FQGNSA. This CDR3 is CASSPYRGHTEAFF. The CDR3 nucleotides are TGTGCCAGCAGCCCCTACAGGGGGCACACTGAAGCTTTCTTT.

The rearrangement joins TRBV6-2 or TRBV6-3 to TRBJ2-7; TRBD2 matches 8 bases. Germline V gives CDR1 MNHEY, CDR2 SVGEGT. With 6 bases clipped from V and 2 bases from J, the junction kept 6 bases outside the gene matches. The CDR3 is 14 amino acids. The chain's CDR3 is CASSPMGLAYEQYF. DNA for the CDR3: TGTGCCAGCAGCCCCATGGGACTAGCCTACGAGCAGTACTTC.

The gene calls are TRBV5-1 and TRBJ1-4; 8 positions agree with TRBD1. This CDR3 has 14 residues. CDR1 is SGHRS and CDR2 is YFSETQ in the germline V gene. With V trimmed by 6 bases and J by 4 bases, 5 bases remained unmatched. The CDR3 sequence is CASMQGQGNEKLFF. The CDR3 nucleotides read TGCGCCAGCATGCAAGGACAGGGTAATGAAAAACTGTTTTTT.

This chain joins TRBV14 and TRBJ1-1; 7 bases are a match to TRBD1. CDR3 size: 15 residues. V lost 2 bases to trimming and J lost 6 bases; unmatched junction nucleotides: 9. Looked up from germline, CDR1 is SGHDN and CDR2 is FVKESK. The CDR3 sequence: CASSQPDRPYPEAFF. The CDR3 coding sequence is TGTGCCAGCAGCCAACCGGACAGGCCTTACCCTGAAGCTTTCTTT.

V is TRBV2 and J is TRBJ2-1, with 11 bases that match TRBD2. The CDR3 length is 14 residues. V dropped 1 base and J dropped 7; count of bases not matched to a gene: 0. CDR1 SNHLY and CDR2 FYNNEI come from the germline V gene. This CDR3 is CASSEVAGGNEQFF. DNA of the CDR3: TGTGCCAGCAGTGAAGTAGCGGGGGGGAATGAGCAGTTCTTC.

CDR3 in DNA: TGTGCCAGCTCCGACGACAGGGGGAAACTGTTTTTT. Amino acid sequence: CASSDDRGKLFF. J is TRBJ1-4 and V is TRBV18, with 9 nucleotides matching TRBD1. J lost 11 bases, V lost 6 bases, and 4 bases had no gene match. Germline V CDR1 and CDR2: KGHSH, LQKENI. The CDR3 contains 12 residues.

The chain joins TRBV6-2 or TRBV6-3 to TRBJ1-6; 9 nucleotides match TRBD1. Trimming at V came to 5 bases and at J to 7 bases, leaving 9 bases not matched to a gene. CDR1 and CDR2 (germline): MNHEY, SVGEGT. The CDR3 has 16 amino acids. In DNA form, the CDR3 reads TGTGCCAGCAGTCGACCGACAGGGGGTAGGAATTCACCCCTCCACTTT. This encodes CASSRPTGGRNSPLHF.

This clone was recorded a few times. The chain combines TRBV18 with TRBJ2-5, with D possibly matching TRBD1 (5 bases). Between the trimmed V and J ends, which lost 3 bases and 6 bases, there was a span of 14 bases. Germline CDR1 and CDR2: KGHSH and LQKENI. CDR3 length: 14 residues. CDR3 residues: CASSPAQGSKTQYF. In DNA, the CDR3 is TGTGCCAGCTCACCCGCGCAGGGTAGTAAGACCCAGTACTTC.

This clone has just one count. The chain uses TRBV11-2 and TRBJ2-2; unclear D gene. Trimming took off 2 bases at V and 2 bases at J, with 3 bases between the two ends. Germline V CDR1 and CDR2: SGHAT, FQNNGV. The CDR3 contains 13 residues. DNA of the CDR3: TGTGCCAGCAGCTTACCAAACACCGGGGAGCTGTTTTTT. Protein: CASSLPNTGELFF.

The chain has TRBV29-1 and TRBJ2-5, with D possibly TRBD1 on 6 matching bases. V was shortened by 5 bases and J by 1 base, with 11 bases between the two germline ends. The CDR3 is 13 residues long. The germline V gene encodes CDR1 SQVTM and CDR2 ANQGSEA. The CDR3 is CSVKGRGQETQYF. In nucleotides, the CDR3 is TGCAGCGTTAAGGGCAGGGGCCAAGAGACCCAGTACTTC.

The gene calls are TRBV10-3 and TRBJ2-7; maybe TRBD2 (5 bases). This CDR3 is built from 14 residues. CDR1 is ENHRY and CDR2 is SYGVKD in the germline V gene. The V end was cut by 3 bases, the J end by 3 bases, with 12 bases between. The CDR3 region has the DNA TGTGCCATCAGTGATCCGGGGAGAGACTACGAGCAGTACTTC. Translated: CAISDPGRDYEQYF.

The V call is TRBV7-8, the J call TRBJ1-3, with D possibly TRBD1 on 5 matching bases. V gave up 5 bases and J gave up 11 bases, with 10 bases separating them. This CDR3 spans 11 amino acids. Germline lookup yields CDR1 SGHVS and CDR2 FQNEAQ. CDR3 sequence (DNA): TGTGCCAGCAGCCTACAGGCTGCCATATATTTT. Its protein product is CASSLQAAIYF.

This chain uses TRBV7-9 with TRBJ2-1, with a weak D call TRBD1 (6 bases). The CDR3 spans 17 residues. Germline CDR1 and CDR2: SEHNR and FQNEAQ (reference sequence). V dropped 5 bases and J dropped 7 bases, with 24 bases sitting between them. The CDR3 reads CASSSPGLGQTGNEQFF. The CDR3 DNA sequence: TGTGCCAGCAGCAGCCCTGGCCTAGGACAGACCGGGAATGAGCAGTTCTTC.

The chain recombines TRBV9 with TRBJ2-6; TRBD1 matches 7 bases. The CDR3 runs to 15 residues. Per the germline V gene, CDR1 is SGDLS and CDR2 is YYNGEE. With V trimmed by 4 bases and J by 2 bases, 3 bases remained unmatched. The CDR3 spells CASSPTGAGANVLTF. The CDR3 nucleotides are TGTGCCAGCAGCCCCACAGGGGCTGGGGCCAACGTCCTGACTTTC.

This clone was counted a few times. The CDR3 DNA is TGTGCCAGCAGGACTGGAGTAGATAATTCACCCCTCCACTTT. Translation gives CASRTGVDNSPLHF. This chain uses TRBV6-5 with TRBJ1-6; D gene ambiguous. CDR1 and CDR2 (germline): MNHEY, SVGAGI. V lost 6 bases and J lost 5, with 11 bases in between. The CDR3 covers 14 residues.